A selection of T cell receptor beta chains follows, all from one sample in a study of cytomegalovirus exposure and HLA in healthy donors. This table comes from immunoSEQ multiplex PCR, and its TCRdb copy is limited to in-frame clones, with some not included. The sample shows 200,000 or so clones, under 90% of them seen only once. The material sequenced was PBMCs. The receptors here all came from a boy between 2 and 10 years old in good health and CMV-seronegative. Both conserved end residues are part of each CDR3. The order of the fields is J gene, clone size, V gene, D gene, CDR3 DNA, CDR3 protein. The D gene is left open where the match is weak. Expanded clones are given a class, and other clones once, few, many or no size at all.

J gene: TRBJ1-1
clone size: once
V gene: TRBV6-6
D gene: -
CDR3 DNA: TGTGCCAGCAGTGAGGTAGGAAAGACTGAAGCTTTCTTT
CDR3 protein: CASSEVGKTEAFF

J gene: TRBJ2-3
clone size: few
V gene: TRBV2
D gene: -
CDR3 DNA: TGTGCCAGCAGTGGGGCACACACAGATACGCAGTATTTT
CDR3 protein: CASSGAHTDTQYF

J gene: TRBJ2-7
clone size: -
V gene: TRBV6-1
D gene: -
CDR3 DNA: TGTGCCAGCGGCGGGCCCCACGAGCAGTACTTC
CDR3 protein: CASGGPHEQYF

J gene: TRBJ2-2
clone size: -
V gene: TRBV10-3
D gene: -
CDR3 DNA: TGTGCCCTTCAACGGGGGGCGATGGGGGAGCTGTTTTTT
CDR3 protein: CALQRGAMGELFF

J gene: TRBJ2-7
clone size: -
V gene: TRBV6-6
D gene: TRBD2
CDR3 DNA: TGTGCCAGCACCCCCTCCAGCGGGGTCCACGAGCAGTACTTC
CDR3 protein: CASTPSSGVHEQYF

J gene: TRBJ1-4
clone size: -
V gene: TRBV18
D gene: -
CDR3 DNA: TGTGCCAGCTCACCCGGGCGGGGAGAGCTTGAAAAACTGTTTTTT
CDR3 protein: CASSPGRGELEKLFF

J gene: TRBJ2-7
clone size: -
V gene: TRBV6-5
D gene: -
CDR3 DNA: TGTGCCAGCAGTTACGGGCAGGGGTCGTTCTACGAGCAGTACTTC
CDR3 protein: CASSYGQGSFYEQYF

J gene: TRBJ2-7
clone size: -
V gene: TRBV13
D gene: -
CDR3 DNA: TGTGCCAGCAGCTTTTCGAGCTTCTCCTACGAGCAGTACTTC
CDR3 protein: CASSFSSFSYEQYF

J gene: TRBJ2-1
clone size: -
V gene: TRBV13
D gene: -
CDR3 DNA: TGTGCCAGCAGCTCCGAATTGACAGGTACCTACAATGAGCAGTTCTTC
CDR3 protein: CASSSELTGTYNEQFF

J gene: TRBJ2-3
clone size: -
V gene: TRBV5-1
D gene: -
CDR3 DNA: TGCGCCAGCAGCTTGCTCGGACAGCCTAGCACAGATACGCAGTATTTT
CDR3 protein: CASSLLGQPSTDTQYF

J gene: TRBJ2-2
clone size: -
V gene: TRBV7-9
D gene: TRBD2
CDR3 DNA: TGTGCCAGCAGCTTCCCGCCGGGGGGAGCGCCGAACACCGGGGAGCTGTTTTTT
CDR3 protein: CASSFPPGGAPNTGELFF